A single T cell receptor (beta chain) is shown here with its context. The authors reverse transcribed about 0.5 to 1 ug RNA with random hexamers. One entry per CDR3 protein results from TCRdb running MiXCR on the immunoSEQ multiplex PCR reads. The profile shows roughly 200,000 distinct CDR3 sequences, roughly 92% of them singletons. This entry is derived from a study of CD8 T cells in Susac syndrome. CDR1 and CDR2 from the germline V gene are DFQATT and SNEGSKA (reference sequence). CDR3 length equals 13 residues. The V end lost 3 bases, the J end lost 8 bases, and 13 bases lay between the germline ends.

J is TRBJ1-4 and V is TRBV20-1, with D possibly being TRBD1 (5 bases). Sequenced sample: CD4+ T cells from PBMCs. The receptor's source is a human donor with Susac syndrome. CDR3 coding DNA: TGCAGTGCTAGGGACGGGGGGGAAGAAAAACTGTTTTTT. Translated, it gives CSARDGGEEKLFF.